This paragraph covers one TCR beta chain sequence. This record comes from a study of blood T cells in healthy people across ages. Overall study context: About one barcoded beta molecule per two T cells was the capture yield of template switching.

A second 7 to 11 cycle PCR used barcoded and J-beta primers. CDR3-containing paired-end reads numbered at least 2.5 million in each sample. From the 5' RACE reads, TCRdb called clonotypes with MiXCR, one entry per CDR3 protein. The sample holds around 1,600,000 distinct CDR3 sequences, about 42% seen once. The CDR3 totals 15 residues. Trimming pared 7 bases from V and 0 bases from J, leaving 15 bases between. The germline V gene encodes CDR1 MNHEY and CDR2 SVGEGT. The sequence came from a woman younger than 30 in good health. This chain joins TRBV6-2 or TRBV6-3 and TRBJ1-1; D is possibly TRBD1 (6 bases). Sequencing was carried out using blood. The DNA for the CDR3 is TGTGCCAGCACCCGGGACACCATCATGAACACTGAAGCTTTCTTT. Translated, it gives CASTRDTIMNTEAFF.